Shown below are 9 T cell receptor beta chains from a single sample sequenced in a study of identical twins (dated by TCRdb to 2016 to 2018). The library was built by means of 5' RACE. For sequencing, an Illumina HiSeq 2000 was employed. TCRdb reanalyzed the raw reads on its own, using fastp at Q25 for trimming and MiXCR for clone calling, and kept in-frame beta chains. Here each entry gathers all rows of one CDR3 protein and keeps the most common genes and DNA. The sample yields some 600,000 distinct CDR3 sequences; roughly 6.6% were counted once. The ten largest clones capture 1.5% to 2% of the sample. These sequences were also reported in another study, on yellow fever vaccine responses in identical twins.

The sample taken for sequencing was PBMCs. The receptors derive from a woman younger than 35 in good health.

This clonotype was detected ten times or more. The chain has TRBV10-3 and TRBJ2-5, with 11 bases aligning to TRBD2. Germline loops: CDR1 ENHRY, CDR2 SYGVKD. V was pared by 5 bases and J by 5 bases, with 16 bases of the junction left unmatched. The CDR3 covers 18 residues. CDR3 nucleotide sequence: TGTGCCATCAGTCCATCCGCCGTACTAGCGGGAGTGTCGGAGACCCAGTACTTC. Residues: CAISPSAVLAGVSETQYF.

The table lists this clonotype with a few counts. This sequence joins TRBV5-1 and TRBJ2-4, with a weak D call TRBD2 (6 bases). The CDR3 covers 17 residues. V was clipped by 4 bases and J by 5 bases, with 22 bases between them. From germline, CDR1 is SGHRS and CDR2 YFSETQ. The CDR3 reads CASSPTKLAVGENIQYF. The CDR3, as DNA: TGCGCCAGCAGCCCGACTAAACTAGCTGTGGGTGAAAACATTCAGTACTTC.

The chain links TRBV20-1 to TRBJ2-7; TRBD2 matches 14 bases. J gave up 4 bases and V 4 bases, and 9 bases lay outside the gene matches. This CDR3 is built from 16 residues. Germline V gene lookup returns CDR1 DFQATT and CDR2 SNEGSKA (reference sequence). As DNA, the CDR3 is TGCAGTGCTAACCCCGGGACTAGCGGGAGCGGGTACGAGCAGTACTTC. It yields the protein CSANPGTSGSGYEQYF.

This clonotype was observed a few times. The chain links TRBV5-6 to TRBJ2-4; TRBD1 or TRBD2 may be the D gene (5 bases each). Germline CDR1 is SGHDT and CDR2 is YYEEEE. The CDR3 is made up of 16 amino acids. V dropped 0 bases and J dropped 1 base, with 11 bases sitting between them. CDR3 residues: CASSLAGGLAKNIQYF. CDR3 DNA sequence: TGTGCCAGCAGCTTGGCTGGGGGTCTGGCCAAAAACATTCAGTACTTC.

The sample holds a few counts of this clonotype. DNA for the CDR3: TGTGCCAGCAGTGGAATGACTAGCGTGTCCTACAATGAGCAGTTCTTC. Protein sequence: CASSGMTSVSYNEQFF. The genes are TRBV12-3 or TRBV12-4 and TRBJ2-1, with 8 bases fitting TRBD2. The V gene end was trimmed by 5 bases and the J gene end by 1 base; junction bases not matched to a gene: 7. The CDR3 has 16 amino acids.

This sequence joins TRBV20-1 and TRBJ1-1; 9 nucleotides agree with TRBD1. The V gene end was trimmed by 5 bases and the J gene end by 4 bases; junction bases not matched to a gene: 5. The CDR3 sequence is 13 residues long. From germline, CDR1 is DFQATT and CDR2 SNEGSKA (reference sequence). The DNA of the CDR3 is TGCAGTGCTCTTAACAGGGGGCTCACTGAAGCTTTCTTT. This sequence encodes CSALNRGLTEAFF.

The table lists this clonotype with a few counts. V usage is TRBV5-1 and J usage is TRBJ2-5, with 10 bases matching TRBD1. The V gene's germline CDR1 is SGHRS and CDR2 YFSETQ. The CDR3 runs 15 residues. With V trimmed by 4 bases and J by 2 bases, 5 bases remained unmatched. CDR3 in DNA: TGCGCCAGCAGCCAGGGACAGGGGAATCAAGAGACCCAGTACTTC. This gives the protein CASSQGQGNQETQYF.

This clonotype was seen a few times. The chain joins TRBV5-1 to TRBJ2-6; 8 bases are a match to TRBD1. From germline, CDR1 is SGHRS and CDR2 YFSETQ. This CDR3 has 18 residues. Unmatched junction bases numbered 6, after V lost 1 base and J lost 0 bases. CDR3: CASSLLGQVSSGANVLTF. Here the CDR3 DNA reads TGCGCCAGCAGCTTGTTGGGACAGGTTAGCTCTGGGGCCAACGTCCTGACTTTC.

This clonotype was recorded a few times. The chain carries TRBV5-1 and TRBJ2-5; TRBD1 matches at 10 bases. Germline CDR1 reads SGHRS; CDR2 reads YFSETQ. The CDR3 length is 16 residues. With V trimmed by 0 bases and J by 5 bases, 7 bases remained unmatched. In nucleotides, the CDR3 is TGCGCCAGCAGCTTGGGACAGGGGGCGCCCCAGGAGACCCAGTACTTC. Amino acid sequence: CASSLGQGAPQETQYF.